This TCR beta chain derives from a study of blood T cell repertoires in COVID-19. This clone has just a few counts. As originally analysed: By means of reference gene primer amplification, nucleated cell counts were estimated. Only in-frame clones appear in the TCRdb table, and some are missing; sequencing was by immunoSEQ multiplex PCR. D and trimming come from the DNA, and the V and J calls and clone size come from that table. The sample has around 300,000 clones; around 90% are singletons. The ends lost 1 base at V and 6 bases at J; junction bases unmatched: 5. Per the germline V gene, CDR1 is SGHTA and CDR2 is FQGNSA. The CDR3 spans 14 residues.

V gene TRBV7-2 combines with J gene TRBJ1-2; TRBD1 matches 7 bases. The TCR comes from a man aged 50 to 60 with active or convalescent COVID-19. The sequenced sample was peripheral blood. The DNA for the CDR3 is TGTGCCAGCAGCTTAGAGGTGACAGGGAATGGCTACACCTTC. It codes for CASSLEVTGNGYTF.